A selection of T cell receptor beta chains follows, all from one sample in a study of cytomegalovirus exposure and HLA in healthy donors. Generated by immunoSEQ multiplex PCR, the TCRdb table keeps only in-frame clones and is missing some. The sample lists some 120,000 clones, 80% occurring once. The sample was PBMCs. These receptors all stem from a female donor in good health and CMV-seronegative. CDR3s include the opening cysteine and the closing phenylalanine or tryptophan. D genes are given only for firm matches. Expanded clones get a size class; other rows say once, few or many, or leave the size out.

j_gene	v_gene	d_gene	abundance	CDR3nt	CDR3aa
TRBJ2-2	TRBV23-1	NA	NA	TGCGCCCTCCCAGGGGCAGGGGAGCTGTTTTTT	CALPGAGELFF
TRBJ2-3	TRBV28	NA	few	TGTGCCAGCAGCCTCAATGACAGACGCACAGATACGCAGTATTTT	CASSLNDRRTDTQYF
TRBJ2-5	TRBV6-5	TRBD2	NA	TGTGCCAGCAGTTACTCGGCGGGAGGGGAGACCCAGTACTTC	CASSYSAGGETQYF
TRBJ1-4	TRBV11-2	TRBD1	once	TGTGCCAGCAGCCTGAGGACAGGGAGAATAGGAAAACTGTTTTTT	CASSLRTGRIGKLFF
TRBJ1-1	TRBV19	TRBD1	NA	TGTGCCAGTAGCGCAGGGGGCAAACCTGCGGAAGCTTTCTTT	CASSAGGKPAEAFF
TRBJ2-5	TRBV4-1	TRBD2	NA	TGCGCCAGCAGCCAAGAAACTAGCGGGGGGCTCCCACAAGAGACCCAGTACTTC	CASSQETSGGLPQETQYF
TRBJ2-1	TRBV7-9	TRBD2	NA	TGTGCCAGCAGCGTAACTAGCGGGAGTTACAATGAGCAGTTCTTC	CASSVTSGSYNEQFF
TRBJ2-7	TRBV19	TRBD2	NA	TGTGCCAGTAGTCGACGGGAGGGCCGGACCTACGAGCAGTACTTC	CASSRREGRTYEQYF
TRBJ1-2	TRBV5-6	TRBD1	NA	TGTGCCAGCAGCCCCGGGGGACAGGGGGCTGGCTACACCTTC	CASSPGGQGAGYTF
TRBJ2-2	TRBV14	NA	NA	TGTGCCAGCAGCCAAGCCGGGGCCGGGGAGCTGTTTTTT	CASSQAGAGELFF
TRBJ2-7	TRBV28	NA	NA	TGTGCCAGCAGTATCCCGAGCTCCTACGAGCAGTACTTC	CASSIPSSYEQYF
TRBJ2-7	TRBV11-2	NA	NA	TGTGCCAGCAGCTTCGGCCGGGAGCGTCATTACTCCTACGAGCAGTACTTC	CASSFGRERHYSYEQYF
TRBJ1-5	TRBV11-2	NA	NA	TGTGCCAGCAGCAGACAGGGCAATCAGCCCCAGCATTTT	CASSRQGNQPQHF
TRBJ2-1	TRBV10-1	TRBD2	NA	TGCGCCAGCAGTGCGGCGGGGAGGGTGTACAATGAGCAGTTCTTC	CASSAAGRVYNEQFF
TRBJ2-1	TRBV28	TRBD2	NA	TGTGCCAGCAGTCCGTCCGGGACTAGCGGGAGGAATGAGCAGTTCTTC	CASSPSGTSGRNEQFF